This TCR beta chain was obtained from a study of CD8+CD57+ T cells in acquired aplastic anemia. Sequencing was done on patients that had shown CD8+CD57+ cell expansion by flow cytometry. The enrolled patients all had severe acquired aplastic anemia. In regard to this clonotype: The antigen is not known.

With 1 base clipped from V and 6 bases from J, the junction kept 6 bases outside the gene matches. The germline V gene encodes CDR1 LNHNV and CDR2 YYDKDF (reference sequence). This CDR3 spans 15 amino acids. CDR3 and TCR beta VDJ profiling relied on genomic DNA as the template. TCRdb analysed the reads with MiXCR anew, one entry per CDR3 protein. The sample shows about 180,000 distinct CDR3 sequences, 63% of them seen only once. Study conclusions and caveats: Patients and controls were not found to differ significantly in CD8+ Simpson's diversity. Overlapping CD8+ CDR3 repertoires of patients and controls contained some 30 shared sequences.

Source material: sorted CD4+, CD8+, or CD8+CD57+ T cells (not recorded which) from PBMCs. The chain carries TRBV15 and TRBJ2-7; 10 bases line up with TRBD1. This receptor was identified in a human donor with aplastic anemia. For the CDR3, the DNA is TGTGCCACCAGCAGAGGAGGACAGGGGGGTCGCGAGCAGTACTTC. This translates into CATSRGGQGGREQYF. Looking up the rest from reference TRBV15 and TRBJ2-7 gives the full variable domain: DAMVIQNPRYQVTQFGKPVTLSCSQTLNHNVMYWYQQKSSQAPKLLFHYYDKDFNNEADTPDNFQSRRPNTSFCFLDIRSPGLGDTAMYLCATSRGGQGGREQYFGPGTRLTVT.